These T cell receptor beta chains were read from a single sample in a study of blood T cell repertoires in COVID-19. TCRdb's copy holds only in-frame clones and misses some; the assay was immunoSEQ multiplex PCR. Counted here are 170,000 or so clones, over 75% occurring once; the ten biggest clones make up about 6.5%. Sequencing used PBMCs or T cells enriched from blood (not recorded which). The receptors here all came from a woman aged 45-65 years who had recovered from COVID-19. Each CDR3 is given with its conserved first and last residue. The order of the fields is D gene, clone size, J gene, V gene, CDR3 DNA, CDR3 protein. A D gene is named only where the DNA matches it firmly. Clone size, where shown, is once, few, many, or a class for clones that have expanded.

TRBD1	NA	TRBJ1-1	TRBV4-2	TGTGCCAGCAGCCAAGACTGGACCCGAGGACAGGGGGTGAACACTGAAGCTTTCTTT	CASSQDWTRGQGVNTEAFF
TRBD1	NA	TRBJ1-1	TRBV6-1	TGTGCCAGCAGTGACCGGGACAGGCTTAAAAAAGAAGCTTTCTTT	CASSDRDRLKKEAFF
TRBD2	NA	TRBJ2-1	TRBV12-3/TRBV12-4	TGTGCCAGCAGCCGGACTAGATACAATGAGCAGTTCTTC	CASSRTRYNEQFF
NA	NA	TRBJ1-1	TRBV12-3/TRBV12-4	TGTGCCAGCAGTTTTGGACAGAGCACTGAAGCTTTCTTT	CASSFGQSTEAFF
TRBD2	once	TRBJ2-7	TRBV7-2	TGTGCCAGCAGCCTCCGGACTAGCGGCTCCCCCGAGCAGTACTTC	CASSLRTSGSPEQYF
NA	NA	TRBJ2-3	TRBV6-5	TGTGCCAGCCCCCCCGACTATATATATGAAGATACGCAGTATTTT	CASPPDYIYEDTQYF
TRBD1	NA	TRBJ2-1	TRBV11-3	TGTGCCAGCAGCTTCCCGGGACAGGGGTTGACTAGCGACTACAATGAGCAGTTCTTC	CASSFPGQGLTSDYNEQFF
TRBD2	few	TRBJ2-1	TRBV3-1/TRBV3-2	TGTGCCAGCAGCCTACGGACCGGCCTAGCGGACAATGAGCAGTTCTTC	CASSLRTGLADNEQFF
TRBD2	NA	TRBJ2-3	TRBV11-2	TGTGCCAGCAGCCAGGGACTAGCGGGAGTGAGTTCAGATACGCAGTATTTT	CASSQGLAGVSSDTQYF
NA	once	TRBJ1-1	TRBV7-9	TGTGCCAGCAGCCCTGGGAGGGGGGAGAACACTGAAGCTTTCTTT	CASSPGRGENTEAFF
NA	once	TRBJ1-5	TRBV7-9	TGTGCCAGCAGCTTCCTATCCGGGAGTTATAGCAATCAGCCCCAGCATTTT	CASSFLSGSYSNQPQHF
NA	NA	TRBJ1-4	TRBV7-8	TGTGCCAGCAGTTTCACAGGGAGTGGAAAACTGTTTTTT	CASSFTGSGKLFF
NA	once	TRBJ1-2	TRBV28	TGTGCCAGCAGTCCTACAGAGTTCTATGGCTACACCTTC	CASSPTEFYGYTF
NA	few	TRBJ2-1	TRBV11-1	TGTGCCAGCAGCCCGCAACTAGATTCAAATGAGCAGTTCTTC	CASSPQLDSNEQFF
NA	NA	TRBJ2-3	TRBV7-8	TGTGCCAGCAGCTCCCACTTGACAGATACGCAGTATTTT	CASSSHLTDTQYF
NA	NA	TRBJ2-7	TRBV7-7	TGTGCTAGCAGCCCCAACCCGGGGTACGAGCAGTACTTC	CASSPNPGYEQYF
TRBD1	NA	TRBJ1-6	TRBV5-1	TGCGCCAGCAGCTTGGAAGCGTCACAGGGGGCTCGTTCACCCCTCCACTTT	CASSLEASQGARSPLHF
TRBD1	NA	TRBJ2-7	TRBV27	TGTGCCAGCAGTTTATTTCGGACAGGGGGCGGATACGAGCAGTACTTC	CASSLFRTGGGYEQYF
NA	NA	TRBJ1-1	TRBV7-9	TGTGCCAGCAGCAAAGGGGTCCAGGGAGGGACTGAAGCTTTCTTT	CASSKGVQGGTEAFF
NA	NA	TRBJ2-1	TRBV11-2	TGTGCCAGCAGCTCTCCACTAGGGATAAATGAGCAGTTCTTC	CASSSPLGINEQFF
TRBD1	NA	TRBJ2-3	TRBV7-9	TGTGCCAGCAGCTCCAGACAGGGCCCAGATACGCAGTATTTT	CASSSRQGPDTQYF
NA	NA	TRBJ2-4	TRBV6-5	TGTGCCAGCAGTTACGGGCAGGGCGATGGCATTCAGTACTTC	CASSYGQGDGIQYF
NA	NA	TRBJ1-2	TRBV29-1	TGCAGCGTTGGATCGCGGGACGGGTCTTCCTATGGCTACACCTTC	CSVGSRDGSSYGYTF
NA	few	TRBJ2-3	TRBV5-1	TGCGCCAGCAGAATCGACTACCGCACAGATACGCAGTATTTT	CASRIDYRTDTQYF
NA	NA	TRBJ1-1	TRBV12-3/TRBV12-4	TGTGCCAGCAGTTTGGGCGTGGGCACTGAAGCTTTCTTT	CASSLGVGTEAFF
TRBD2	NA	TRBJ2-1	TRBV7-6	TGTGCCAGCAGCCGCCAATCCGCGGGAGCCTACAATGAGCAGTTCTTC	CASSRQSAGAYNEQFF
NA	NA	TRBJ1-6	TRBV10-1	TGCGCCAGCAGTGATGTCGGGAATTCACCCCTCCACTTT	CASSDVGNSPLHF
NA	once	TRBJ1-5	TRBV6-5	TGTGCCAGCAGCAACAAGGACAGTAATCAGCCCCAGCATTTT	CASSNKDSNQPQHF
NA	NA	TRBJ2-1	TRBV7-3	TGTGCCAGCAGCCCCGTTACTTACCCGTACAATGAGCAGTTCTTC	CASSPVTYPYNEQFF
TRBD1	NA	TRBJ1-5	TRBV19	TGTGCCAGTAGCGACAGGGACAATCAGCCCCAGCATTTT	CASSDRDNQPQHF
NA	NA	TRBJ2-7	TRBV9	TGTGCCAGCAGCGTACTGCAGGATAGTCAGCAGTACTTC	CASSVLQDSQQYF
NA	NA	TRBJ2-7	TRBV7-8	TGTGCCAGCAGCTTAGCCCCCCTAGTCTACGAGCAGTACTTC	CASSLAPLVYEQYF
NA	NA	TRBJ2-5	TRBV7-7	TGTGCTAGCAGCTTCGTTCACAGGCCTAACGGAATCTTAGAGTACTTC	CASSFVHRPNGILEYF
NA	NA	TRBJ2-1	TRBV9	TGTGCCAGCAGCGTAAGCGGAGCCTCCTACAATGAGCAGTTCTTC	CASSVSGASYNEQFF
TRBD1	NA	TRBJ2-1	TRBV11-2	TGTGCCAGCAGGCCCACCGGGACAGCCTACAATGAGCAGTTCTTC	CASRPTGTAYNEQFF
TRBD1	NA	TRBJ2-7	TRBV2	TGTGCCAGCAGTGATCGGTCAGGGGGCCTAGTAAAGCAGTACTTC	CASSDRSGGLVKQYF
NA	once	TRBJ1-1	TRBV3-1/TRBV3-2	TGTGCCAGCAGCCAAGTTGGGCCGCTGGCTTTCTTT	CASSQVGPLAFF
TRBD2	NA	TRBJ2-5	TRBV7-2	TGTGCCAGCAGGTCTAGCGGGAGGGCGGAGGAGACCCAGTACTTC	CASRSSGRAEETQYF
NA	NA	TRBJ2-3	TRBV5-1	TGCGCCAGCAGTCAAACGCAGTATTTT	CASSQTQYF
TRBD2	once	TRBJ2-5	TRBV3-1/TRBV3-2	TGTGCCAGCAGCCACCGGGTAGCGGGCATTTTTCGGACCCAGTACTTC	CASSHRVAGIFRTQYF
TRBD2	NA	TRBJ2-1	TRBV7-3	TGTGCCAGCAGCTTACTGCCCAGCGGGGGTAACTACAATGAGCAGTTCTTC	CASSLLPSGGNYNEQFF
TRBD1	NA	TRBJ1-2	TRBV9	TGTGCCAGCAGCCCCGTAGGGACAGCTAACTATGGCTACACCTTC	CASSPVGTANYGYTF
TRBD2	NA	TRBJ2-7	TRBV3-1/TRBV3-2	TGTGCCAGCAGCCACTTAGCGGGAGGGCCATACGAGCAGTACTTC	CASSHLAGGPYEQYF
NA	few	TRBJ1-6	TRBV11-2	TGTGCCAGCAGCTTAGATCGACAAAGTAATTCACCCCTCCACTTT	CASSLDRQSNSPLHF
NA	NA	TRBJ2-3	TRBV30	TGTGCCTGGAGTGTACTTGGGAGGACAGATACGCAGTATTTT	CAWSVLGRTDTQYF
TRBD2	few	TRBJ2-1	TRBV18	TGTGCCAGCTCACCAGTCCGCCAACGCGGGAGTTCCTACAATGAGCAGTTCTTC	CASSPVRQRGSSYNEQFF
NA	NA	TRBJ1-1	TRBV6-1	TGTGCCAGCAGTGAAGCGCGGGGGACTGAAGCTTTCTTT	CASSEARGTEAFF
NA	NA	TRBJ1-2	TRBV3-1/TRBV3-2	TGTGCCAGCAGCCAAGATGGAGGGTATGGCTACACCTTC	CASSQDGGYGYTF
TRBD1	NA	TRBJ2-1	TRBV13	TGTGCCAGCAGCTCCCGGGACAGGGCGATCGATGAGCAGTTCTTC	CASSSRDRAIDEQFF
NA	NA	TRBJ1-3	TRBV6-5	TGTGCCAGCAGTTACTCGTTCGACAGCTCTGGAAACACCATATATTTT	CASSYSFDSSGNTIYF
NA	NA	TRBJ1-4	TRBV19	TGTGCCAGTAGGAGTGGGGGGGGCAGTAATGAAAAACTGTTTTTT	CASRSGGGSNEKLFF
TRBD2	few	TRBJ2-7	TRBV6-5	TGTGCCAGCAGTTACTCACCTAGCGGCACCTACGAGCAGTACTTC	CASSYSPSGTYEQYF
NA	NA	TRBJ1-3	TRBV7-2	TGTGCCAGCAGCTATCGGGATAGCTCTGGAAACACCATATATTTT	CASSYRDSSGNTIYF